The rows below give T cell receptor beta chains drawn from one sample of a study of cytomegalovirus exposure and HLA in healthy donors. Measured with immunoSEQ multiplex PCR; TCRdb has only the in-frame clones, and not every one. This sample has some 190,000 clones, with roughly 80% found just once. Material: PBMCs. The receptors stem from a female donor in good health and CMV-seronegative. Each CDR3 is given with its conserved first and last residue. D genes are given only for firm matches. The size entry is marked missing in some rows and otherwise reads once, few, many or a size class.

abundance	j_gene	d_gene	v_gene	CDR3nt	CDR3aa
-	TRBJ2-2	-	TRBV27	TGTGCCAGCAGTTTACTGGGGCCCACCGGGGAGCTGTTTTTT	CASSLLGPTGELFF
-	TRBJ2-3	-	TRBV7-3	TGTGCCAGCAGCTTATACGCAGGGCCCGATACGCAGTATTTT	CASSLYAGPDTQYF
once	TRBJ2-7	-	TRBV14	TGTGCCAGCAGCCAAGATCTCAGGGTTACCGAGCAGTACTTC	CASSQDLRVTEQYF
-	TRBJ2-5	-	TRBV9	TGTGCCAGCAGCGTGGGCAGCGGAGGAACGGAGACCCAGTACTTC	CASSVGSGGTETQYF
-	TRBJ1-1	-	TRBV4-1	TGCGCCAGCAGCCAAGGCGCCAGGGCTGAAGCTTTCTTT	CASSQGARAEAFF
-	TRBJ2-3	TRBD2	TRBV5-6	TGTGCCAGCAGCTTGGCCGGGAGGGGCACAGATACGCAGTATTTT	CASSLAGRGTDTQYF
-	TRBJ2-3	TRBD2	TRBV4-2	TGTGCCAGCAGCCAAGATACGGGAGGGCCGACAGATACGCAGTATTTT	CASSQDTGGPTDTQYF
-	TRBJ2-3	TRBD2	TRBV27	TGTGCCAGCAGTTTAGTCGGGAGGGCCTTTGGGACAGATACGCAGTATTTT	CASSLVGRAFGTDTQYF
-	TRBJ2-7	-	TRBV7-3	TGTGCCAGCAGCCCCGACAGGTACTCCTACGAGCAGTACTTC	CASSPDRYSYEQYF
-	TRBJ2-7	TRBD1	TRBV4-1	TGCGCCAGCAGCCAACAGGACAGGGGCAACTACGAGCAGTACTTC	CASSQQDRGNYEQYF
-	TRBJ1-1	-	TRBV5-1	TGCGCCAGCAGCTTGGATCCGGGAGGCACTGAAGCTTTCTTT	CASSLDPGGTEAFF
-	TRBJ2-7	TRBD2	TRBV15	TGTGCCACCAGCAGAATACACCGAACGGGACTAGCGGGAGACTCCTACGAGCAGTACTTC	CATSRIHRTGLAGDSYEQYF
-	TRBJ2-2	-	TRBV10-2	TGCGCCAGTCAAACTACGAACACCGGGGAGCTGTTTTTT	CASQTTNTGELFF
-	TRBJ2-5	-	TRBV18	TGTGCCAGCTCACCACCAGACACAGAAGAGACCCAGTACTTC	CASSPPDTEETQYF
once	TRBJ2-2	-	TRBV5-1	TGCGCCAGCGGGCAGCGGACGAACACCGGGGAGCTGTTTTTT	CASGQRTNTGELFF
-	TRBJ1-6	-	TRBV2	TGTGCCAGCAGTGAAGCGGGGACAAGCCTTAATTCACCCCTCCACTTT	CASSEAGTSLNSPLHF